One and the same sample provided the 20 T cell receptor beta chains below, sequenced in a study of blood T cell repertoires in COVID-19. Measured with immunoSEQ multiplex PCR; TCRdb has only the in-frame clones, and not every one. This sample has tens of thousands of clones; approximately 89% occur once, and the top ten carry 6% to 9.5%. The sequenced sample was peripheral blood. The receptors derive from a human donor with acute or convalescent COVID-19. The donor label of this sample is uncertain.

J is TRBJ2-1 and V is TRBV27, with TRBD2 matching over 8 bases. In germline, CDR1 is MNHEY, CDR2 SMNVEV (reference sequence). This CDR3 comprises 16 residues. Losses at the gene ends were 0 bases for V and 1 base for J; bases not matched to a gene: 2. CDR3 in DNA: TGTGCCAGCAGTTTATCGCGGGGGGCATCCTACAATGAGCAGTTCTTC. Residues: CASSLSRGASYNEQFF.

The V gene is TRBV9, the J gene TRBJ2-7, with 7 nucleotides matching TRBD1. The CDR3 runs 13 residues. CDR1 SGDLS and CDR2 YYNGEE come from the germline V gene. Trimming took 0 bases from V and 6 from J; bases not matched to a gene: 3. The CDR3 DNA reads TGTGCCAGCAGCGTAGCTCCAGGGGGCGAGCAGTACTTC. This translates into CASSVAPGGEQYF.

The J gene is TRBJ2-3, the V gene TRBV9, with 9 nucleotides matching TRBD1. Germline V gene lookup returns CDR1 SGDLS and CDR2 YYNGEE. Trimming took 4 bases from V and 8 from J; bases not matched to a gene: 5. This CDR3 has 13 residues. The CDR3 region is CASSPGTGSTQYF. CDR3 sequence (DNA): TGTGCCAGCAGCCCGGGGACAGGGAGTACGCAGTATTTT. The full variable domain, its missing parts supplied by reference TRBV9 and TRBJ2-3, is DSGVTQTPKHLITATGQRVTLRCSPRSGDLSVYWYQQSLDQGLQFLIQYYNGEERAKGNILERFSAQQFPDLHSELNLSSLELGDSALYFCASSPGTGSTQYFGPGTRLTVL.

The chain couples TRBV6-5 to TRBJ1-2; D not resolved. V was pared by 0 bases and J by 4 bases, with 9 bases between. This CDR3 has 14 residues. CDR1 is MNHEY, CDR2 SVGAGI, per germline. The CDR3 loop is CASSYSEGAYGYTF. The CDR3 DNA reads TGTGCCAGCAGTTACTCAGAGGGAGCCTATGGCTACACCTTC.

The rearrangement uses TRBV5-4 and TRBJ2-7; TRBD1 agrees at 7 bases. Germline V gives CDR1 SGHNT, CDR2 YYREEE (reference sequence). V shed 0 bases and J 4 bases; nucleotides not matched to a gene: 1. The CDR3 spans 13 residues. The CDR3 loop is CASSLARGYEQYF. The DNA of the CDR3 is TGTGCCAGCAGCTTGGCCAGGGGGTACGAGCAGTACTTC.

V and J are TRBV12-5 and TRBJ1-5; D remains ambiguous. Looked up from germline, CDR1 is LGHNT and CDR2 is FRNRAP. The CDR3 is 18 residues long. Trimming removed 0 bases at V and 5 bases at J, with 20 bases between. CDR3 in DNA: TGTGCTAGTGGTTTGGTACTTTTTGACACATATGGTTATCAGCCCCAGCATTTT. This translates into CASGLVLFDTYGYQPQHF. Full variable domain (remainder filled in from reference TRBV12-5 and TRBJ1-5): DARVTQTPRHKVTEMGQEVTMRCQPILGHNTVFWYRQTMMQGLELLAYFRNRAPLDDSGMPKDRFSAEMPDATLATLKIQPSEPRDSAVYFCASGLVLFDTYGYQPQHFGDGTRLSIL.

The chain carries TRBV5-4 and TRBJ2-1; 12 nucleotides line up with TRBD2. The CDR3 sequence is 14 residues long. Per germline, CDR1 SGHNT and CDR2 YYREEE (reference sequence). Losses at the gene ends were 9 bases for V and 4 bases for J; bases not matched to a gene: 5. CDR3 loop: CAISGTSGYNEQFF. The CDR3 DNA reads TGTGCCATCTCCGGGACTAGCGGGTACAATGAGCAGTTCTTC.

In this sample, this clone turned up once. This chain joins TRBV27 and TRBJ1-6; 7 nucleotides agree with TRBD1. The ends lost 3 bases at V and 14 bases at J; junction bases unmatched: 19. The CDR3 is 17 residues long. Germline-derived CDR1 and CDR2 are MNHEY and SMNVEV (reference sequence). The CDR3: CASSFWSRGREVRALHF. The CDR3 DNA sequence: TGTGCCAGCAGTTTCTGGTCTAGGGGGCGGGAAGTTCGGGCCCTCCACTTT.

There are a few counts of this clone. The chain joins TRBV5-1 to TRBJ2-2; D ambiguous. Trimming pared 4 bases from V and 0 bases from J, leaving 10 bases between. Germline V gene data show CDR1 as SGHRS and CDR2 as YFSETQ. CDR3 length equals 15 residues. Here the CDR3 reads CASSPLRSNTGELFF. CDR3 DNA: TGCGCCAGCAGCCCACTAAGGTCGAACACCGGGGAGCTGTTTTTT.

This chain uses TRBV7-7 with TRBJ2-3; D possibly corresponds to TRBD1 (6 bases). Trimming cost V 4 bases and J 6 bases, with 14 bases left between them. This CDR3 spans 14 amino acids. CDR1 and CDR2 (germline): SSHAT, FNYEAQ (reference sequence). The CDR3 DNA is TGTGCCAGCAGCTCTAGTACAGGGTCCGATACGCAGTATTTT. Its protein product is CASSSSTGSDTQYF. Variable domain in full (rest from reference TRBV7-7 and TRBJ2-3): GAGVSQSPRYKVTKRGQDVTLRCDPISSHATLYWYQQALGQGPEFLTYFNYEAQPDKSGLPSDRFSAERPEGSISTLTIQRTEQRDSAMYRCASSSSTGSDTQYFGPGTRLTVL.

This sequence joins TRBV29-1 and TRBJ1-1; D gene ambiguous. The V gene lost 1 base and the J gene lost 7 bases, with 16 bases spanning the gap. In germline, CDR1 is SQVTM, CDR2 ANQGSEA. The CDR3 has 14 residues. The CDR3 DNA is TGCAGCGTTGAAGGAGGCCCGGGTAGGAGTGAAGCTTTCTTT. This sequence encodes CSVEGGPGRSEAFF.

This clone has only one observation. The rearrangement joins TRBV4-1 to TRBJ2-3, with 13 positions matching TRBD2. After removal of 0 bases from V and 6 bases from J, the junction contained 6 bases not matched to a gene. In germline, CDR1 is MGHRA, CDR2 YSYEKL. This CDR3 is built from 17 residues. DNA for the CDR3: TGCGCCAGCAGCCAAGATACCACTAGCGGGGGGGCGGATACGCAGTATTTT. It translates to CASSQDTTSGGADTQYF.

The chain links TRBV15 to TRBJ1-1; D gene uncertain. The CDR3 totals 14 residues. Germline CDR1 and CDR2: LNHNV and YYDKDF (reference sequence). V was pared by 2 bases and J by 11 bases, with 18 bases between. In nucleotides, the CDR3 is TGTGCCACCAGCAGATCTCGGTCGTCGGGAAGGGCTTTCTTT. As protein: CATSRSRSSGRAFF. Together with reference TRBV15 and TRBJ1-1, the CDR3 gives the full variable domain: DAMVIQNPRYQVTQFGKPVTLSCSQTLNHNVMYWYQQKSSQAPKLLFHYYDKDFNNEADTPDNFQSRRPNTSFCFLDIRSPGLGDTAMYLCATSRSRSSGRAFFGQGTRLTVV.

The chain recombines TRBV6-4 with TRBJ2-2; 9 positions agree with TRBD1. Trimming at V came to 10 bases and at J to 4 bases, leaving 10 bases not matched to a gene. In germline, CDR1 is MRHNA, CDR2 SNTAGT. The CDR3 is 15 amino acids. This CDR3 reads CATPRGQGATGELFF. The CDR3 nucleotides read TGTGCCACCCCCCGGGGACAGGGAGCCACCGGGGAGCTGTTTTTT.

The rearrangement links TRBV5-4 to TRBJ2-3, with TRBD1 identical over 7 bases. CDR3 length: 17 residues. V shed 4 bases, J shed 0 bases, and the junction held 11 bases outside the gene matches. Germline V gene data show CDR1 as SGHNT and CDR2 as YYREEE (reference sequence). The CDR3 sequence: CASSRAGQVTSTDTQYF. The CDR3 DNA reads as TGTGCCAGCAGCAGAGCAGGACAGGTCACTAGCACAGATACGCAGTATTTT.

This clone has just a few counts. The chain couples TRBV6-6 to TRBJ2-7; TRBD1 agrees at 11 bases. With V trimmed by 6 bases and J by 4 bases, 8 bases remained unmatched. Looked up from germline, CDR1 is MNHNY and CDR2 is SVGAGI (reference sequence). The CDR3 is made up of 15 amino acids. The CDR3 protein is CASSGTGTGGYEQYF. In DNA form, the CDR3 reads TGTGCCAGCAGCGGAACCGGGACAGGGGGATACGAGCAGTACTTC.

CDR3 bases: TGTGCCAGTACCGACAGGGGGACTCAGCCCCAGCATTTT. Translation: CASTDRGTQPQHF. The chain recombines TRBV19 with TRBJ1-5, with 9 bases identical to TRBD1. This CDR3 region has 13 residues. V shed 7 bases, J shed 6 bases, and the junction held 4 bases outside the gene matches. Germline CDR1 is LNHDA and CDR2 is SQIVND (reference sequence). The full variable domain, its missing parts supplied by reference TRBV19 and TRBJ1-5, is DGGITQSPKYLFRKEGQNVTLSCEQNLNHDAMYWYRQDPGQGLRLIYYSQIVNDFQKGDIAEGYSVSREKKESFPLTVTSAQKNPTAFYLCASTDRGTQPQHFGDGTRLSIL.

The J gene is TRBJ2-1, the V gene TRBV18, with a possible D match to TRBD2 (6 bases). The CDR3 has 17 amino acids. The germline V gene has CDR1 KGHSH and CDR2 LQKENI. With 0 bases removed from V and 0 bases from J, the gap between germline ends came to 12 bases. This CDR3 reads CASSPPSGDLSYNEQFF. For the CDR3, the DNA is TGTGCCAGCTCACCACCCTCGGGGGACCTCTCCTACAATGAGCAGTTCTTC.

This chain joins TRBV5-5 and TRBJ1-1; D not resolved. V was trimmed by 0 bases and J by 11 bases, leaving 8 bases between them. Looked up from germline, CDR1 is SGHKS and CDR2 is YYEKEE (reference sequence). The CDR3 is 11 residues long. The CDR3, as DNA: TGTGCCAGCAGCTTGGGTTTCGGGGCTTTCTTT. This sequence encodes CASSLGFGAFF.

The genes are TRBV9 and TRBJ2-4, with 13 bases aligning to TRBD2. This CDR3 is built from 16 residues. V dropped 3 bases and J dropped 5; count of bases not matched to a gene: 5. The germline V gene encodes CDR1 SGDLS and CDR2 YYNGEE. The CDR3 sequence is CASSARTSGGQNIQYF. In DNA form, the CDR3 reads TGTGCCAGCAGCGCCCGGACTAGCGGGGGCCAAAACATTCAGTACTTC.